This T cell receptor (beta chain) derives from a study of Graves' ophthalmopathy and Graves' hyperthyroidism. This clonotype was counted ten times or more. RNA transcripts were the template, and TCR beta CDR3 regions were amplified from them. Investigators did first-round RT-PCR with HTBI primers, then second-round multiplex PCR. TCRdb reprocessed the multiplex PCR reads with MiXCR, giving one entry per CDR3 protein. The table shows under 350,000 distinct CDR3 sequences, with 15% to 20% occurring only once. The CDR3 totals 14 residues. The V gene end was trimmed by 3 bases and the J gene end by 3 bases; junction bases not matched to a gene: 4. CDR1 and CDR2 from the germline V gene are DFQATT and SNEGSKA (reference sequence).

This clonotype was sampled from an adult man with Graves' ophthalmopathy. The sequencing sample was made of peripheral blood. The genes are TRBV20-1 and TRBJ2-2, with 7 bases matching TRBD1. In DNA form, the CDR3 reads TGCAGTGCTAGGTCCAGGGGGTACACCGGGGAGCTGTTTTTT. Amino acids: CSARSRGYTGELFF.